This T cell receptor (beta chain) was captured in a study of blood T cell repertoires in COVID-19. Turning to the study itself: The samples span acute and convalescent COVID-19 from the United States, Italy and Spain. In each case, the material was cDNA or gDNA derived from T cells, B-cell-depleted T cells, or PBMCs.

As handled by the study authors: It was from reference gene primer amplification that nucleated cell counts were estimated. Generated by immunoSEQ multiplex PCR, the TCRdb table keeps only in-frame clones and is missing some. That table is the source of V, J and clone size, and D and trimming were worked out from the DNA. The top ten clones hold roughly 7% of a sample with about 210,000 clones, 80% of them seen once. Trimming left V 2 bases short and J 10 bases short, with 19 bases between. The CDR3 has 15 amino acids. The germline V gene has CDR1 SGHVS and CDR2 FQNEAQ. The V and J genes are TRBV7-8 and TRBJ2-3, with D possibly matching TRBD2 (5 bases). The sequencing input was peripheral blood. This clonotype originated in a woman in her seventies with acute or convalescent COVID-19. In nucleotides, the CDR3 is TGTGCCAGCAGCTTAAGAATGAGAGCGGATTCTGCGCAGTATTTT. It specifies CASSLRMRADSAQYF.